This TCR beta chain was recorded in a study of shared clonotypes between healthy human individuals. Germline V lookup: CDR1 SNHLY, CDR2 FYNNEI. CDR3 length: 12 amino acids. Trimming at V came to 8 bases and at J to 8 bases, leaving 4 bases not matched to a gene. The authors loaded roughly 200 ng DNA, around 32,000 T cell genomes, into sorted-subset replicate PCRs. Repertoires were generated with immunoSEQ multiplex PCR, while TCRdb's copy carries only in-frame clones and drops some. The sample holds approximately 980,000 clones, 70% to 85% seen once. Turning to this clone: The sample has other DNA sequences that encode this CDR3 too.

The rearrangement links TRBV2 to TRBJ1-4; 8 bases are a match to TRBD1. The TCR originated in a young man in good health. Material for sequencing was memory CD4+ T cells sorted from blood. Subset specified: CD45RA-negative fraction. The CDR3 loop reads CASYGQGEKLFF. DNA of the CDR3: TGTGCCAGCTACGGACAGGGAGAAAAACTGTTTTTT.